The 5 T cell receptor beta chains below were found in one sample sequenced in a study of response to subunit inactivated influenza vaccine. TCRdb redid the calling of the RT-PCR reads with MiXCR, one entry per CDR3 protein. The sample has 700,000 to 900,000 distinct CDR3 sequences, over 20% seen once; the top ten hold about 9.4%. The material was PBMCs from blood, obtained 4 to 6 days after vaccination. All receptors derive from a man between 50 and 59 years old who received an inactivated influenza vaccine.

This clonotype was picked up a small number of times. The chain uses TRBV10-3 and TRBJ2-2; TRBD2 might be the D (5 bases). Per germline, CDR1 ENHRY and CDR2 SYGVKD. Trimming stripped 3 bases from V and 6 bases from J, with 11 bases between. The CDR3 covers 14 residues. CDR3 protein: CAISEQLGAGELFF. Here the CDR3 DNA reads TGTGCCATCAGTGAACAACTGGGAGCCGGGGAGCTGTTTTTT.

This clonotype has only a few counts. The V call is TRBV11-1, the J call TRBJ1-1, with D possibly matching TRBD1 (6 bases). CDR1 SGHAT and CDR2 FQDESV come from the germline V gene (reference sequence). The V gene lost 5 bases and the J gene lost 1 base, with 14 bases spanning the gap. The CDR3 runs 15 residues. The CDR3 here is CASSPGTRPNTEAFF. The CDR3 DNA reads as TGTGCCAGCAGCCCCGGGACAAGACCGAACACTGAAGCTTTCTTT.

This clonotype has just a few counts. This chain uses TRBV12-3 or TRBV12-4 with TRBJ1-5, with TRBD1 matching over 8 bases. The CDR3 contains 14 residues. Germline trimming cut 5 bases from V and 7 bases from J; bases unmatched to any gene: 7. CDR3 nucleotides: TGTGCCAGCAGTCCGGACAGGGACCGACAGCCCCAGCATTTT. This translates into CASSPDRDRQPQHF.

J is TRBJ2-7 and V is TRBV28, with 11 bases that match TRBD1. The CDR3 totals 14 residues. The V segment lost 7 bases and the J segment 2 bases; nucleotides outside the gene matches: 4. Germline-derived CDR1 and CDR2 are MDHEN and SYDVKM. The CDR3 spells CASTGDRGTYEQYF. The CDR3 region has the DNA TGTGCCAGCACTGGGGACAGGGGGACCTACGAGCAGTACTTC. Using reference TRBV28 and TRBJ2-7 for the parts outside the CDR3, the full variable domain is DVKVTQSSRYLVKRTGEKVFLECVQDMDHENMFWYRQDPGLGLRLIYFSYDVKMKEKGDIPEGYSVSREKKERFSLILESASTNQTSMYLCASTGDRGTYEQYFGPGTRLTVT.

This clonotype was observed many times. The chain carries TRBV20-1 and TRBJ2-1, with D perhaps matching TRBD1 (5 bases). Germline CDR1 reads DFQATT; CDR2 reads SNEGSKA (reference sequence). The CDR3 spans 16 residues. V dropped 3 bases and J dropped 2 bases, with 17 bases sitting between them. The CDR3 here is CSASRFQGLAYNEQFF. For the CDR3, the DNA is TGCAGTGCTAGCCGATTTCAGGGTCTCGCCTACAATGAGCAGTTCTTC.